The T cell receptor (beta chain) described here comes from a study of immune cell composition in non-small cell lung cancer. Turning to this clone: Antigen specificity is unknown.

Normal lung sampling was at least 3 cm from the tumour, as distant as possible. This table comes from immunoSEQ multiplex PCR, and its TCRdb copy is limited to in-frame clones, with some not included. Of 15,000 to 20,000 clones in the sample, more than 60% are singletons; the top ten hold about 10%. V lost 6 bases and J lost 8; bases outside the gene matches: 12. The CDR3 contains 15 residues. Germline V gives CDR1 MNHEY, CDR2 SMNVEV (reference sequence). Study-level results: Clones >0.5% enriched in tumour were rarer in adenocarcinoma (around 33%) than squamous (about 80%).

This same sample was also taken into another study, of CD4 T cells in lung cancer. That study reports: CD4+ clones recognizing candidate mutation-encoded neoepitopes were isolated from blood.

The genes are TRBV27 and TRBJ1-2, with TRBD1 identical over 10 bases. The TCR was taken from a human donor with non-small cell lung cancer. The sample comprised non-adjacent lung tissue. CDR3 nucleotides: TGTGCCAGCAGACCGACAGGGGGCGCAGGGGGCGGCTACACCTTC. Encoded protein: CASRPTGGAGGGYTF.